The TCR beta chain described here comes from a study of blood T cell repertoires in COVID-19. Sequencing was performed with immunoSEQ multiplex PCR; in TCRdb, only in-frame clones are kept and a portion is missing. The sample lists roughly 190,000 clones, roughly 77% seen once, with around 17% in the top ten. Study members were between roughly 18 and 100 years old and lived in some 22 US regions. The CDR3 is 15 residues long. Germline V gene lookup returns CDR1 SGHDN and CDR2 FVKESK. V shed 1 base and J 4 bases; nucleotides not matched to a gene: 1. This receptor was identified in a woman aged 45 to 65 with acute COVID-19. The sequencing sample was made of PBMCs or T cells enriched from blood (not recorded which). The J gene is TRBJ2-3, the V gene TRBV14; 11 bases match TRBD2. CDR3 coding DNA: TGTGCCAGCAGCCAAGCACTAGCGGGGGCAGATACGCAGTATTTT. It codes for CASSQALAGADTQYF.